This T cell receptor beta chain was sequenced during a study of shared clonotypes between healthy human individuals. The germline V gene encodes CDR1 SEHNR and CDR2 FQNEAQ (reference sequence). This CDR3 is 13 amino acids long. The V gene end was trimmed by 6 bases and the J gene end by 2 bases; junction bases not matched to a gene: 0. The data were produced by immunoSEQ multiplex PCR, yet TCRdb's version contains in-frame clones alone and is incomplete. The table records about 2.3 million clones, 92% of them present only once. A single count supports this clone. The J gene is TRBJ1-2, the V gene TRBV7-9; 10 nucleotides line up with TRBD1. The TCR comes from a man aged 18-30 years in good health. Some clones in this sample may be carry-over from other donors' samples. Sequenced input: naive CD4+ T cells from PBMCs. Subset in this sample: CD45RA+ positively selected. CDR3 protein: CASRGQGNYGYTF. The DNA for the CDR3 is TGTGCCAGCAGGGGACAGGGGAACTATGGCTACACCTTC.